Following are 9 T cell receptor beta chains from one sample sequenced in a study of early T cells in non-severe SARS-CoV-2 infection. A single record per CDR3 protein comes from TCRdb applying MiXCR to the 5' RACE reads. The table has tens of thousands of distinct CDR3 sequences, approximately 15% seen once. The material sequenced was whole blood, taken at baseline. These receptors were obtained from an adult who was a healthcare worker with PCR-confirmed SARS-CoV-2 infection or an uninfected control (not recorded which).

The rearrangement links TRBV24-1 to TRBJ1-2; D not resolved. V was clipped by 2 bases and J by 6 bases, with 9 bases between them. This CDR3 contains 13 residues. CDR1 is KGHDR, CDR2 SFDVKD, per germline. The CDR3 loop reads CATSDSAIHGYTF. CDR3 DNA sequence: TGTGCCACCAGTGATTCGGCCATCCATGGCTACACCTTC.

The chain carries TRBV4-3 and TRBJ1-2; possibly TRBD1 for D (6 bases). The CDR3 runs 12 residues. V lost 2 bases to trimming and J lost 8 bases, with 9 bases between them. Germline values: CDR1 LGHNA, CDR2 YSLEER. The CDR3 protein is CASSQWGAGYTF. CDR3 bases: TGCGCCAGCAGCCAATGGGGGGCCGGCTACACCTTC.

The chain carries TRBV12-3 or TRBV12-4 and TRBJ2-1, with D perhaps matching TRBD1 (5 bases). CDR3 size: 14 residues. Trimming removed 5 bases at V and 5 bases at J, with 13 bases between. CDR3 bases: TGTGCCAGCAGTCCCTGGGGCGCACACAATGAGCAGTTCTTC. This translates into CASSPWGAHNEQFF.

The chain joins TRBV2 to TRBJ2-7; D may correspond to TRBD1 or TRBD2 (5 bases each). The V gene's germline CDR1 is SNHLY and CDR2 FYNNEI. This CDR3 region has 13 residues. Trimming pared 1 base from V and 8 bases from J, leaving 12 bases between. The CDR3 region has the DNA TGTGCCAGCAGTGAAGAGGGACGCCAGCAGCAGTACTTC. Protein: CASSEEGRQQQYF.

This clonotype was observed at least ten times. The chain is built from TRBV12-3 or TRBV12-4 and TRBJ2-3, with D possibly called TRBD1 or TRBD2 (5 bases each). Trimming cost V 3 bases and J 5 bases, with 6 bases left between them. The CDR3 totals 12 residues. The CDR3 here is CASSFGGDTQYF. CDR3 in DNA: TGTGCCAGCAGTTTTGGGGGAGATACGCAGTATTTT.

V is TRBV11-2 and J is TRBJ2-6, with D unresolved. V was pared by 3 bases and J by 0 bases, with 3 bases between. The germline CDR1 and CDR2 sequences are SGHAT and FQNNGV. This CDR3 contains 14 residues. CDR3 loop: CASSFNSGANVLTF. As DNA, the CDR3 is TGTGCCAGCAGCTTCAACTCTGGGGCCAACGTCCTGACTTTC.

The chain links TRBV7-8 to TRBJ2-2; 7 bases map to TRBD1. The germline V gene has CDR1 SGHVS and CDR2 FQNEAQ. CDR3 length equals 14 residues. With 5 bases clipped from V and 7 bases from J, the junction kept 7 bases outside the gene matches. CDR3 protein: CASSADRALGELFF. In DNA form, the CDR3 reads TGTGCCAGCAGCGCCGACAGGGCTCTCGGGGAGCTGTTTTTT.

The chain is built from TRBV18 and TRBJ2-5; TRBD2 agrees at 7 bases. The germline V gene has CDR1 KGHSH and CDR2 LQKENI. The CDR3 is made up of 15 amino acids. The J segment lost 2 bases and the V segment lost 3 bases, leaving 6 bases of the junction unmatched. The CDR3 here is CASSPQSGDQETQYF. The CDR3 DNA sequence: TGTGCCAGCTCACCTCAAAGCGGGGATCAAGAGACCCAGTACTTC.

This chain joins TRBV6-6 and TRBJ2-2, with D perhaps matching TRBD1 (5 bases). The V gene lost 0 bases and the J gene lost 1 base, with 15 bases spanning the gap. Germline values: CDR1 MNHNY, CDR2 SVGAGI (reference sequence). The CDR3 is 18 amino acids. The CDR3 is CASSYSNFGGQNTGELFF. The CDR3 nucleotides read TGTGCCAGCAGTTACTCGAATTTTGGCGGACAGAACACCGGGGAGCTGTTTTTT.